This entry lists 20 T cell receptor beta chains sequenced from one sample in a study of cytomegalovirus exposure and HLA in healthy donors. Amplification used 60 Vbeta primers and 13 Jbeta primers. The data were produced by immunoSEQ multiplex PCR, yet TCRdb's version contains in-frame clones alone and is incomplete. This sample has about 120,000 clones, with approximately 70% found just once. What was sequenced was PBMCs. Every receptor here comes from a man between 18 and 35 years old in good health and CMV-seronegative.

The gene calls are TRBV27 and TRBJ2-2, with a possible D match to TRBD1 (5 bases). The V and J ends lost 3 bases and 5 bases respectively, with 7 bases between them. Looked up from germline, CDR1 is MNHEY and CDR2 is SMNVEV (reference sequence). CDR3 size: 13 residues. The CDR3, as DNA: TGTGCCAGCAGTTTCCGGACAACCGGGGAGCTGTTTTTT. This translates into CASSFRTTGELFF.

The DNA of the CDR3 is TGTGCCAGCACAAATAGTATAGGGGCGAGCAATCAGCCCCAGCATTTT. Amino acids: CASTNSIGASNQPQHF. The chain recombines TRBV2 with TRBJ1-5; TRBD1 might be the D (5 bases). V was trimmed by 7 bases and J by 1 base, leaving 17 bases between them. This CDR3 contains 16 residues. Germline V gene lookup returns CDR1 SNHLY and CDR2 FYNNEI.

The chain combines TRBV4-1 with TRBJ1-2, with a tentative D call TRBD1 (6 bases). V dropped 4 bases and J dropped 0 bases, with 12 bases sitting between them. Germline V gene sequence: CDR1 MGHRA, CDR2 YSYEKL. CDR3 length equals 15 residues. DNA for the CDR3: TGCGCCAGCAGCCTCGTGACAGGAGCTAACTATGGCTACACCTTC. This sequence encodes CASSLVTGANYGYTF.

The CDR3, as DNA: TGTGCCACCGGAACGACTGCAGGGTATCTAACCTACGAGCAGTACTTC. Amino acids: CATGTTAGYLTYEQYF. The genes are TRBV10-3 and TRBJ2-7; D may be TRBD1 (5 bases). V dropped 10 bases and J dropped 2 bases, with 24 bases sitting between them. CDR1 is ENHRY, CDR2 SYGVKD, per germline. CDR3 length: 16 amino acids.

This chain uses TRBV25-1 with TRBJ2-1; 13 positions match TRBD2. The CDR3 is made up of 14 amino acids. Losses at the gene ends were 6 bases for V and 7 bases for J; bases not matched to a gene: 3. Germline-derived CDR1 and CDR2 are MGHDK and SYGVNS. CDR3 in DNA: TGTGCCAGCAGCGGACTAGCGGGAGCTAATGAGCAGTTCTTC. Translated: CASSGLAGANEQFF.

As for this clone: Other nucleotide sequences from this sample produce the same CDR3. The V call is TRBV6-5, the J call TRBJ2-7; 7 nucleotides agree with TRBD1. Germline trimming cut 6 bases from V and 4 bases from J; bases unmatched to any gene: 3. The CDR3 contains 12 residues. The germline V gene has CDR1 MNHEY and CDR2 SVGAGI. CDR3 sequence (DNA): TGTGCCAGCAGAAGGGACAGATACGAGCAGTACTTC. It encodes CASRRDRYEQYF.

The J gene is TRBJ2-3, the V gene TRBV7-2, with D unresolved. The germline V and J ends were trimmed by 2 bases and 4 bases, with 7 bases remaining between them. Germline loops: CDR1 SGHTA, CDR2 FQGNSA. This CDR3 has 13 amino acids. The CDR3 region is CASSLLYSDTQYF. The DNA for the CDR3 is TGTGCCAGCAGCTTACTGTATTCAGATACGCAGTATTTT.

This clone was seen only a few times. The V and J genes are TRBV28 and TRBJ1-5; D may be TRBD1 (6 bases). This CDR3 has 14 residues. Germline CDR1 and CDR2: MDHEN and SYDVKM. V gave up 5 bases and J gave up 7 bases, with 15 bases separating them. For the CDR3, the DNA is TGTGCCAGCAGTATTCCCAGGGGAAACCAGCCCCAGCATTTT. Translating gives CASSIPRGNQPQHF.

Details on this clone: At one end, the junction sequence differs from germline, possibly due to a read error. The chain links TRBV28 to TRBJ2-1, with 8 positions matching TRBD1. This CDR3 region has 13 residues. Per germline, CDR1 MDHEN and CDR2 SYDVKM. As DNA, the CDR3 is TGTGCCAGCAAGGACAGGGCCTATAATGAGCAGTTCTTC. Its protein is CASKDRAYNEQFF.

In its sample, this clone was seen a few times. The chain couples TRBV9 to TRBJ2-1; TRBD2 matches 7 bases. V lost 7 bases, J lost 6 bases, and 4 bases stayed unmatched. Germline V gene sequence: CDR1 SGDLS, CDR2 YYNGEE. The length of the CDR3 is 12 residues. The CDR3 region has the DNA TGTGCCAGCGGGAGGGCCTCCAATGAGCAGTTCTTC. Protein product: CASGRASNEQFF.

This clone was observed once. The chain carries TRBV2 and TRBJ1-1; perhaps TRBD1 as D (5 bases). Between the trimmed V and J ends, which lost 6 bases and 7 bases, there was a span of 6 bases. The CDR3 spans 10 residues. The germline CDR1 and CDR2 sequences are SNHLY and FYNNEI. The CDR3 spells CASRDIEAFF. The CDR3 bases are TGTGCCAGCAGGGACATTGAAGCTTTCTTT.

The CDR3 sequence is CAIRDRGEAFF. CDR3 in DNA: TGTGCCATTAGGGACAGGGGAGAAGCTTTCTTT. The gene calls are TRBV19 and TRBJ1-1; 10 bases fit TRBD1. With V trimmed by 10 bases and J by 8 bases, 4 bases remained unmatched. CDR3 length: 11 residues. The germline gives CDR1 LNHDA, CDR2 SQIVND (reference sequence).

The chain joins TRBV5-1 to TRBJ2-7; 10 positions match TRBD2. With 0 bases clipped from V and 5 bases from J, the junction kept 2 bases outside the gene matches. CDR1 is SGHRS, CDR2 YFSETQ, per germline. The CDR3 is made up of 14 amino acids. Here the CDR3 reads CASSLASGSHEQYF. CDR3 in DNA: TGCGCCAGCAGCTTGGCTAGCGGGAGCCACGAGCAGTACTTC.

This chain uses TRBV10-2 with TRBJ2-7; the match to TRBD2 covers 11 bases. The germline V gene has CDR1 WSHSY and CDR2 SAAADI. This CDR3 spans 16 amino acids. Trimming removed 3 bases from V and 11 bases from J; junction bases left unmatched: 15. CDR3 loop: CASSDYIAGGGQKKYF. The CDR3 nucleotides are TGCGCCAGCAGTGATTACATAGCGGGAGGGGGTCAAAAAAAGTACTTC.

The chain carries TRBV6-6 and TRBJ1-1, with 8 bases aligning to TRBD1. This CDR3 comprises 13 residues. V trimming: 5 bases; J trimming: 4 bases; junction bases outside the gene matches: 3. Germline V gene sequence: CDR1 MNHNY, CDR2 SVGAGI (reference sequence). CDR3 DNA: TGTGCCAGCAGTACAGGGGGGAGCACTGAAGCTTTCTTT. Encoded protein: CASSTGGSTEAFF.

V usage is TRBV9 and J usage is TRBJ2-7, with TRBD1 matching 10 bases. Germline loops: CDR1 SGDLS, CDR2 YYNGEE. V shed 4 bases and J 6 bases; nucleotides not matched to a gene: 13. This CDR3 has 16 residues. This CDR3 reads CASSLSPGQGRGEQYF. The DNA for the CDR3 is TGTGCCAGCAGCCTGAGTCCGGGACAGGGGCGCGGCGAGCAGTACTTC.

CDR3 nucleotides: TGTGCCACCCTCCAAGAGACCCAGTACTTC. It yields the protein CATLQETQYF. V and J are TRBV25-1 and TRBJ2-5; D remains ambiguous. The CDR3 is 10 amino acids. V was pared by 10 bases and J by 1 base, with 4 bases between. Germline CDR1 MGHDK, CDR2 SYGVNS.

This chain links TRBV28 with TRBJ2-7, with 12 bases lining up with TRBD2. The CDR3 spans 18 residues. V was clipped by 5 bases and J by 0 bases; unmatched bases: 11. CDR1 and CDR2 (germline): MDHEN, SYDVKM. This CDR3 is CASSTQGLAGRNSYEQYF. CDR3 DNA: TGTGCCAGCAGTACGCAGGGACTAGCGGGCCGGAACTCCTACGAGCAGTACTTC. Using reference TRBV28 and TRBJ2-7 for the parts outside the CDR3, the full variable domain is DVKVTQSSRYLVKRTGEKVFLECVQDMDHENMFWYRQDPGLGLRLIYFSYDVKMKEKGDIPEGYSVSREKKERFSLILESASTNQTSMYLCASSTQGLAGRNSYEQYFGPGTRLTVT.

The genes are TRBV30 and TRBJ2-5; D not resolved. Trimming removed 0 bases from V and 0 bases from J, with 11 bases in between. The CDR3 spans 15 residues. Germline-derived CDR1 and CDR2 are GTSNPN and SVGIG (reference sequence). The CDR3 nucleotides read TGTGCCTGGAGTGTTGGCAGTTGGTACCAAGAGACCCAGTACTTC. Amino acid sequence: CAWSVGSWYQETQYF.

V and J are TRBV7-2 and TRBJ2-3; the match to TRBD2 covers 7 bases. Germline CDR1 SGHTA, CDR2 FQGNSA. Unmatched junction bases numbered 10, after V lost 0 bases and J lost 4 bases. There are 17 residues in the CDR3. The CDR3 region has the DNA TGTGCCAGCAGCTTAGCCCTCGGGGGGACCGGCGCAGATACGCAGTATTTT. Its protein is CASSLALGGTGADTQYF. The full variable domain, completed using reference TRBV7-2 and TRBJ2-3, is GAGVSQSPSNKVTEKGKDVELRCDPISGHTALYWYRQSLGQGLEFLIYFQGNSAPDKSGLPSDRFSAERTGGSVSTLTIQRTQQEDSAVYLCASSLALGGTGADTQYFGPGTRLTVL.